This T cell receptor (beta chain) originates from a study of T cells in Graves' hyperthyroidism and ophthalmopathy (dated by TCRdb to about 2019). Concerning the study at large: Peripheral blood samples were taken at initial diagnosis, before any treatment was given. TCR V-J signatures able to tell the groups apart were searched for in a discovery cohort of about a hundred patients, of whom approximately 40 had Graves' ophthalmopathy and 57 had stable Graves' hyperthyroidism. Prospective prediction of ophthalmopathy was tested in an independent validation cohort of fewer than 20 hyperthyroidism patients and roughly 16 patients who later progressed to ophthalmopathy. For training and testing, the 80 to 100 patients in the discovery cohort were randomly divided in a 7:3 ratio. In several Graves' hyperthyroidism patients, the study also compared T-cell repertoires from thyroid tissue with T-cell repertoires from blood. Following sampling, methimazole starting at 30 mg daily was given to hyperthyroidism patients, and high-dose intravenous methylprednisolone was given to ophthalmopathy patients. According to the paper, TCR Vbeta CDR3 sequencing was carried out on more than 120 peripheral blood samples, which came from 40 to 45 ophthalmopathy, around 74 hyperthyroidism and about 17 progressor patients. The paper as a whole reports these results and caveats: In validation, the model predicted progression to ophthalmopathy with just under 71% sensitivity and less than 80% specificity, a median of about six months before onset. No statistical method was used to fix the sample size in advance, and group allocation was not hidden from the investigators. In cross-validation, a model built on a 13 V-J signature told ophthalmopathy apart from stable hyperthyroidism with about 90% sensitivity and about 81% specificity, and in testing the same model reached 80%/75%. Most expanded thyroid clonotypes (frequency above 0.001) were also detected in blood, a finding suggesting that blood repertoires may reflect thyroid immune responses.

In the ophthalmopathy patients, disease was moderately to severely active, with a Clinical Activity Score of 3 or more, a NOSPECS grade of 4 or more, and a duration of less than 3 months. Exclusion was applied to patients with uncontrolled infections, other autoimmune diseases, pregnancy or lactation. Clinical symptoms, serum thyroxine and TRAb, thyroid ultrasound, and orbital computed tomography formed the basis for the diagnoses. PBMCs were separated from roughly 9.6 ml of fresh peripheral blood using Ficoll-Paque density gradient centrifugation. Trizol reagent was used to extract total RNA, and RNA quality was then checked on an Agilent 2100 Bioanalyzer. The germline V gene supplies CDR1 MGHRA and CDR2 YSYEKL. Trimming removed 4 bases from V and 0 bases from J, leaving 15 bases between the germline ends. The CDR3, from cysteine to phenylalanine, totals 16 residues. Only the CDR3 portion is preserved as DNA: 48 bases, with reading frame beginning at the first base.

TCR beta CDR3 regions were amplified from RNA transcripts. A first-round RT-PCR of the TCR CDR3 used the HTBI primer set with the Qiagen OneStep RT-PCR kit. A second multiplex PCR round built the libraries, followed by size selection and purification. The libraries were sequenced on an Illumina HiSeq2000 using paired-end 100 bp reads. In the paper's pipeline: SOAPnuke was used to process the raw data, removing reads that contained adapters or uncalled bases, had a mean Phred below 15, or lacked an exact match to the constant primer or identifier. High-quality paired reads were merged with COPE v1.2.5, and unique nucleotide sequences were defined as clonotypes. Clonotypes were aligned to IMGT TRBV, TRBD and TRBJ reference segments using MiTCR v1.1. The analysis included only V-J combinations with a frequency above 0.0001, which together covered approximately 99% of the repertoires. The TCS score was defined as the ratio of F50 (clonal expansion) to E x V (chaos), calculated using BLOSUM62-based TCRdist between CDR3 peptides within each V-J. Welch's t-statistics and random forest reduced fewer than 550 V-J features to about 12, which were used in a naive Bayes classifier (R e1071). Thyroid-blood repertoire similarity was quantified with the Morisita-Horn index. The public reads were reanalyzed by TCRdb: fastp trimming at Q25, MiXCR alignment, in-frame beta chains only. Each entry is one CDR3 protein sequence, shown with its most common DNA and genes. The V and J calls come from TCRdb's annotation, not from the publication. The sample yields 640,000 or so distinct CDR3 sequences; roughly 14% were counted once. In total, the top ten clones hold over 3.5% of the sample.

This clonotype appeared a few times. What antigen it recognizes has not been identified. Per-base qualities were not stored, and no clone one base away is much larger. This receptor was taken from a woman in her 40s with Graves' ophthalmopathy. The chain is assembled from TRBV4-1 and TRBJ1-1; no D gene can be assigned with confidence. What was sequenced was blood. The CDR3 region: CASSLEARLMNTEAFF. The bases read TGCGCCAGCAGCCTTGAGGCGCGACTCATGAACACTGAAGCTTTCTTT.